This T cell receptor beta chain was documented in a study of shared clonotypes between healthy human individuals. In the case of this clone: Antigen specificity is unknown.

The CDR3 is 15 residues long. In germline, CDR1 is SGHTA, CDR2 FQGNSA. Between the trimmed V and J ends, which lost 5 bases and 0 bases, there was a span of 11 bases. Study-wide results and caveats: Read depth was anticipated to influence clonotype sharing among donors.

It was 300 ng DNA, approximately 30,000 T cell genomes, that went into each replicate PCR of unsorted PBMC. Using immunoSEQ multiplex PCR, the repertoire was profiled, and TCRdb retains in-frame clones only, with some absent. The profile shows roughly 490,000 clones, less than 80% of them singletons. Sequencing was carried out using PBMCs. The J gene is TRBJ2-1, the V gene TRBV7-2; the D gene could be TRBD1 or TRBD2 (5 bases each). The sequence was collected from a woman in her thirties or forties in good health. Some clones in this sample may be carry-over from other donors' samples. CDR3 residues: CASSPGPSSYNEQFF. As DNA, the CDR3 is TGTGCCAGCAGCCCGGGACCATCCTCCTACAATGAGCAGTTCTTC.